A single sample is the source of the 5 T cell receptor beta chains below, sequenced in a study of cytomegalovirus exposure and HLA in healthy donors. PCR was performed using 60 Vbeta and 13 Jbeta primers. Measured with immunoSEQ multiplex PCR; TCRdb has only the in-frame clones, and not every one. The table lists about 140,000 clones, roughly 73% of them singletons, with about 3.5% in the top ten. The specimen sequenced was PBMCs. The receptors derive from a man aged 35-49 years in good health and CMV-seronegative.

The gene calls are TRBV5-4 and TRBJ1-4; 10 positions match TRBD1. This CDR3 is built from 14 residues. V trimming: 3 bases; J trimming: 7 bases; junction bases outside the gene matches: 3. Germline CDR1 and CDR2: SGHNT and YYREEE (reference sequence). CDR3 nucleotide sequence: TGTGCCAGCAGCTCCGGGACAGGGGTTGAAAAACTGTTTTTT. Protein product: CASSSGTGVEKLFF. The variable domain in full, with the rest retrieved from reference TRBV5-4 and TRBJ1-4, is ETGVTQSPTHLIKTRGQQVTLRCSSQSGHNTVSWYQQALGQGPQFIFQYYREEENGRGNFPPRFSGLQFPNYSSELNVNALELDDSALYLCASSSGTGVEKLFFGSGTQLSVL.

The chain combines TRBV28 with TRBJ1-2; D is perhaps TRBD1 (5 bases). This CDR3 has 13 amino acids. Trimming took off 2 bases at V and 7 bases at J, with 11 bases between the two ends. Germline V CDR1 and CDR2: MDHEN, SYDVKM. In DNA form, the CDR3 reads TGTGCCAGCAGTTTACAGGGCGGAGCTGGCTACACCTTC. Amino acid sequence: CASSLQGGAGYTF.

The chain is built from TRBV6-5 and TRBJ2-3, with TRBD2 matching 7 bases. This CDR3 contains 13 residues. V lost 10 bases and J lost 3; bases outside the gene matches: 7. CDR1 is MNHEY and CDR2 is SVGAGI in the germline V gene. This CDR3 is CATQRGRTDTQYF. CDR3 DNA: TGTGCCACCCAGCGGGGCCGGACAGATACGCAGTATTTT.

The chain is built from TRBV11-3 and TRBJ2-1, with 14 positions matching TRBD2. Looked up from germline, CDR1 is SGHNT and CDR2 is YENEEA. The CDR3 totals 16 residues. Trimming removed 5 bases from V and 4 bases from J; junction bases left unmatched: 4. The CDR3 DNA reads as TGTGCCAGCAGCCCCCGGACTAGCGGGGGGTACAATGAGCAGTTCTTC. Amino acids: CASSPRTSGGYNEQFF.

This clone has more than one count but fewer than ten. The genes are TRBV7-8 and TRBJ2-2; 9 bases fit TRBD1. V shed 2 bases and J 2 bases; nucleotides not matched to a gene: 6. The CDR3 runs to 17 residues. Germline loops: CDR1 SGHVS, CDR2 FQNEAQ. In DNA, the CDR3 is TGTGCCAGCAGCTTACGCCGGACAGGGGTAAACACCGGGGAGCTGTTTTTT. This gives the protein CASSLRRTGVNTGELFF.